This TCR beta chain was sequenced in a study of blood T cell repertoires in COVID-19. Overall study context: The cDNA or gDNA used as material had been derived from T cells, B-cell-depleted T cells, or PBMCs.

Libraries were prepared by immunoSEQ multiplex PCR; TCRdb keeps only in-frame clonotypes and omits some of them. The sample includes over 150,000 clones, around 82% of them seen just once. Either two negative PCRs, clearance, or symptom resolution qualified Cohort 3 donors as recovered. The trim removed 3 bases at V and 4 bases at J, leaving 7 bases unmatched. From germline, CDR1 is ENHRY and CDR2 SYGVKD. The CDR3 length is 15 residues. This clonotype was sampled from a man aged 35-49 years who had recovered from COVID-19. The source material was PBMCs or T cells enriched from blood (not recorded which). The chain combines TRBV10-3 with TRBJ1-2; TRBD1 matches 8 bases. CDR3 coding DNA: TGTGCCATCAGTGAAGGCCCAGGGGGCGGCTATGGCTACACCTTC. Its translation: CAISEGPGGGYGYTF.